Listed below are T cell receptor beta chains from one sample, sequenced in a study of shared clonotypes between healthy human individuals. Profiling relied on immunoSEQ multiplex PCR, and the TCRdb table lists in-frame clones only, not all of them. The data contain about 1,900,000 clones, over 85% of them singletons. Sequencing was carried out using naive CD8+ T cells sorted from blood. The receptors derive from a man in his late teens or twenties in good health. The conserved cysteine and the conserved F or W are not part of the CDR3 here. The D gene is left open where the match is weak.

CDR3aa	v_gene	j_gene	d_gene
ASSYSEGTKGYT	TRBV6-5	TRBJ1-2	NA
ASLLDRPYNSPLH	TRBV27	TRBJ1-6	NA
ASSLGGAQDKNIQY	TRBV7-9	TRBJ2-4	NA
ATSRSSGTGEQF	TRBV15	TRBJ2-1	NA
ARDFKETQY	TRBV30	TRBJ2-5	NA
ASSPFGGVETQY	TRBV5-4	TRBJ2-5	TRBD2
AIMASSYEQY	TRBV10-3	TRBJ2-7	NA
ASSDGDPSYEQY	TRBV10-1	TRBJ2-7	NA
AIERQPRQGEAF	TRBV10-1	TRBJ1-1	NA
ASSDEGLAIYEQY	TRBV2	TRBJ2-7	TRBD2
SVTAGGEQY	TRBV29-1	TRBJ2-7	NA
ASSLASSYEQY	TRBV5-4	TRBJ2-7	NA
ASSSLSGEQF	TRBV6-5	TRBJ2-1	NA
ASSHYGTLASTDTQY	TRBV7-8	TRBJ2-3	NA
ASSTPGTVYVGETQY	TRBV5-1	TRBJ2-5	TRBD1
AWSSTTGEQY	TRBV30	TRBJ2-7	TRBD1
ASSLSPGTGEETQY	TRBV27	TRBJ2-5	TRBD1
ASSPTTGGNKETQY	TRBV7-9	TRBJ2-5	NA
SARTAYNEQF	TRBV29-1	TRBJ2-1	NA
ASSLGAGLAETQY	TRBV28	TRBJ2-5	NA
AWSGHGSYEQY	TRBV30	TRBJ2-7	NA
ASSSRLADYEQY	TRBV5-4	TRBJ2-7	TRBD2
ASSFYFGQSYEQY	TRBV7-2	TRBJ2-7	NA
ASSPYGGAVYNEQF	TRBV6-4	TRBJ2-1	TRBD2
ASSLEAGGPYNEQF	TRBV13	TRBJ2-1	TRBD2
ASSIGAGAYEQY	TRBV6-6	TRBJ2-7	NA
ASGQSTGGNQPQH	TRBV10-2	TRBJ1-5	TRBD1
SVLAGIYEKLF	TRBV29-1	TRBJ1-4	NA
ASSTRDSFSYNEQF	TRBV27	TRBJ2-1	TRBD1
ASSYADSMVGELF	TRBV6-5	TRBJ2-2	NA
ASSQVGGNIYEQY	TRBV16	TRBJ2-7	NA
ASSWASGGAGDTQY	TRBV5-1	TRBJ2-3	TRBD2
ASSLVGNGYT	TRBV5-1	TRBJ1-2	NA
ASSGPQLGKLF	TRBV30	TRBJ1-4	NA
ASSSRDLSSYNEQF	TRBV5-1	TRBJ2-1	NA
ASSPLQGGPYNEQF	TRBV7-9	TRBJ2-1	NA